The clone carrying this TCR beta chain was seen just once. This entry comes from a study of follicular helper T cells after annual influenza vaccination. Time point noted: 2015-2016 season, 7 days after influenza vaccination. TCRdb keeps only in-frame clones here, not all; method: immunoSEQ multiplex PCR. Of 6,500 to 8,000 clones in the sample, roughly 90% were seen once. This CDR3 region has 14 residues. Trimming stripped 6 bases from V and 4 bases from J, with 16 bases between. Germline values: CDR1 SQVTM, CDR2 ANQGSEA. This material consisted of CXCR5+ CD38- circulating T follicular helper cells from blood, taken 7 days after influenza vaccination. This sample's subset: circulating Tfh, non-naive CD4+CXCR5+PD-1+ (ICOS+CD38+ or ICOS-CD38-). This chain links TRBV29-1 with TRBJ2-1, with D perhaps TRBD1 or TRBD2 (5 bases each). The TCR originated in an adult who received the influenza vaccine. The CDR3 sequence: CSVDRGAVYNEQFF. The CDR3 DNA follows: TGCAGCGTCGACCGAGGGGCAGTTTACAATGAGCAGTTCTTC.